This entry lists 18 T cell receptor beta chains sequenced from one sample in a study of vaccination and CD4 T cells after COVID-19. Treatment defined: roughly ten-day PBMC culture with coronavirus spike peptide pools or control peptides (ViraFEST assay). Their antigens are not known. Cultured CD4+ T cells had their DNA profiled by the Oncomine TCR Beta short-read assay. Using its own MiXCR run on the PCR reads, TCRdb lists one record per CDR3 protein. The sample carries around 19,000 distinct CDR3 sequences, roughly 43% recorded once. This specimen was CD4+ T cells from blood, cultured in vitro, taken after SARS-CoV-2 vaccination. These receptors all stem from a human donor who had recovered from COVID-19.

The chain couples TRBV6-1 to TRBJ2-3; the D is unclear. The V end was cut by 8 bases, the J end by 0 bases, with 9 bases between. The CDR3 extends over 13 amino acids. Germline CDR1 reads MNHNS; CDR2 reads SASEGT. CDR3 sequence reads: CASCYYSTDTQYF. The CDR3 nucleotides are TGTGCCAGCTGCTATTACAGCACAGATACGCAGTATTTT.

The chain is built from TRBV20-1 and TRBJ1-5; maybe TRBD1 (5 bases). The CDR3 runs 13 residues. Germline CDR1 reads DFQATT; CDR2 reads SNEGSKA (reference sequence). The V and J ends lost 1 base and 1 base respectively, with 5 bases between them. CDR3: CSARGDSNQPQHF. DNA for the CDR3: TGCAGTGCTAGAGGGGACAGCAATCAGCCCCAGCATTTT.

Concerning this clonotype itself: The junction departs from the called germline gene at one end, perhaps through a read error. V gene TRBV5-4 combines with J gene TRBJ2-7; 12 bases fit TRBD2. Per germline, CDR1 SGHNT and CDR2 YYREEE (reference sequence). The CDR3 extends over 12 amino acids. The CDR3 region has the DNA TGTGCCAGCACCCCTAGCGGGAGGGCCCCTCACTTC. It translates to CASTPSGRAPHF.

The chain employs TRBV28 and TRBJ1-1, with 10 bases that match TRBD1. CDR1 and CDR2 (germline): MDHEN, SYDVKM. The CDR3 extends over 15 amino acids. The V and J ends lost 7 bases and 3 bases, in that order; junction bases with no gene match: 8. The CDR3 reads CASTKGQGWYTEAFF. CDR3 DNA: TGTGCCAGCACTAAGGGACAGGGGTGGTACACTGAAGCTTTCTTT.

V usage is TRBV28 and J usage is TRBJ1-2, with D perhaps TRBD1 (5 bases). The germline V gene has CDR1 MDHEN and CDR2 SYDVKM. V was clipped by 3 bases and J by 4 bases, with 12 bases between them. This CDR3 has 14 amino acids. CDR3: CASSLGQGGYGYTF. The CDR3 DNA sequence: TGTGCCAGCAGTTTGGGGCAGGGTGGCTATGGCTACACCTTC.

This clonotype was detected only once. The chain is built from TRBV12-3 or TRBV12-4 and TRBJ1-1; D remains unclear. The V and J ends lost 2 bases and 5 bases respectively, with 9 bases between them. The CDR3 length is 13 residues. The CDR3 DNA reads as TGTGCCAGCAGTTTATCCGGGAGTACTGAAGCTTTCTTT. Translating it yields CASSLSGSTEAFF.

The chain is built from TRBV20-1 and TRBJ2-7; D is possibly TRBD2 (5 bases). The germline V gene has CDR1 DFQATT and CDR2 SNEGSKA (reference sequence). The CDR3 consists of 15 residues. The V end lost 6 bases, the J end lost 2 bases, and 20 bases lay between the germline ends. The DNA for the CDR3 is TGCAGTGCCCCCCCCAGCGGATCCCTCCCCTACGAGCAGTACTTC. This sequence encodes CSAPPSGSLPYEQYF.

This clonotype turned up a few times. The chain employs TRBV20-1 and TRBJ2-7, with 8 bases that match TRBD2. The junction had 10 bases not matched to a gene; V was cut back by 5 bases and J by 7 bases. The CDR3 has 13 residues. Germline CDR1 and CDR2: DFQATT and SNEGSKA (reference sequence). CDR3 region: CSARPGLGVEQYF. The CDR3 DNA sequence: TGCAGTGCTCGCCCGGGACTAGGGGTAGAGCAGTACTTC.

For the CDR3, the DNA is TGCAGTGCTAGATGGGGCGGCGGGGGCCTAACCGGGGAGCTGTTTTTT. Its protein is CSARWGGGGLTGELFF. The V call is TRBV20-1, the J call TRBJ2-2, with a possible D match to TRBD2 (7 bases). Per the germline V gene, CDR1 is DFQATT and CDR2 is SNEGSKA (reference sequence). The CDR3 runs 16 residues. V was clipped by 2 bases and J by 5 bases, with 18 bases between them.

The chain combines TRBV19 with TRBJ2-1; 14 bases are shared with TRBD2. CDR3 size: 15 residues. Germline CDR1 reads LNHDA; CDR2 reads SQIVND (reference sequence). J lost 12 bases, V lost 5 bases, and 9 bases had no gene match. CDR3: CASSLTGTSGSGQFF. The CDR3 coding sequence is TGTGCCAGTAGTTTGACCGGGACTAGCGGGAGTGGGCAGTTCTTC. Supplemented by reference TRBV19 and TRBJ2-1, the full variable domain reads DGGITQSPKYLFRKEGQNVTLSCEQNLNHDAMYWYRQDPGQGLRLIYYSQIVNDFQKGDIAEGYSVSREKKESFPLTVTSAQKNPTAFYLCASSLTGTSGSGQFFGPGTRLTVL.

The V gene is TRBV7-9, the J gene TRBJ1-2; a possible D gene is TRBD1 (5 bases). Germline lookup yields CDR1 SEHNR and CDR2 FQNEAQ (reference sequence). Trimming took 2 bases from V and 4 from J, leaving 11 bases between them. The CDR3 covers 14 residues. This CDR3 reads CASSLSRETYGYTF. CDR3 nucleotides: TGTGCCAGCAGCTTAAGCAGGGAAACCTATGGCTACACCTTC.

The CDR3 DNA sequence: TGTGCCACCAGCAGAGTGCATTCAGCAGATACGCAGTATTTT. Its translation: CATSRVHSADTQYF. V usage is TRBV15 and J usage is TRBJ2-3; unclear D gene. The CDR3 contains 14 residues. Germline V gives CDR1 LNHNV, CDR2 YYDKDF (reference sequence). V lost 1 base and J lost 4, with 9 bases in between.

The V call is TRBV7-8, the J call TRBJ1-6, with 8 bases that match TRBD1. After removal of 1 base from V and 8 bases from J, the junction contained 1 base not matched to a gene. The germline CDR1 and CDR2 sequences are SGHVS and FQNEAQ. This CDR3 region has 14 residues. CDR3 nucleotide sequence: TGTGCCAGCAGCTTAGTACAGGGGGATTCACCCCTCCACTTT. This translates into CASSLVQGDSPLHF.

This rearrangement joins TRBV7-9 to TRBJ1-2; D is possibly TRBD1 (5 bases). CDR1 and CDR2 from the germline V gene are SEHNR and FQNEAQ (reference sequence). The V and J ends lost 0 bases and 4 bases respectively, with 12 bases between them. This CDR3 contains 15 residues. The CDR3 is CASSLAKGSSYGYTF. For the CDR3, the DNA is TGTGCCAGCAGCTTAGCTAAGGGGTCGAGCTATGGCTACACCTTC.

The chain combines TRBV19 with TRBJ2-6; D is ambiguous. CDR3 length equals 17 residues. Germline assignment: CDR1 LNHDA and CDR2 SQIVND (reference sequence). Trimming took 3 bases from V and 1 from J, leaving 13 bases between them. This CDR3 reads CASSIVFRSSGANVLTF. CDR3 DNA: TGTGCCAGTAGTATTGTCTTCAGATCTTCTGGGGCCAACGTCCTGACTTTC.

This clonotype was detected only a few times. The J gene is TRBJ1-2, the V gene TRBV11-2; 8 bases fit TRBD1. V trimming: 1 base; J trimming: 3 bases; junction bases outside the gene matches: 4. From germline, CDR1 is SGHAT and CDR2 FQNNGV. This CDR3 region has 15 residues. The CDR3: CASSLGTGRDYGYTF. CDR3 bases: TGTGCCAGCAGCTTAGGGACAGGGCGAGACTATGGCTACACCTTC.

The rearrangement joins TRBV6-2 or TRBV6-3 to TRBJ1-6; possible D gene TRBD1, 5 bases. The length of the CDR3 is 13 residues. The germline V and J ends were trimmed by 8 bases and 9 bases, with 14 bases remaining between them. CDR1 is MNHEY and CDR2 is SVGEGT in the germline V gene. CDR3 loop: CASRAGFGSPLHF. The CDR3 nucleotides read TGTGCCAGCCGGGCAGGGTTTGGTTCACCCCTCCACTTT.

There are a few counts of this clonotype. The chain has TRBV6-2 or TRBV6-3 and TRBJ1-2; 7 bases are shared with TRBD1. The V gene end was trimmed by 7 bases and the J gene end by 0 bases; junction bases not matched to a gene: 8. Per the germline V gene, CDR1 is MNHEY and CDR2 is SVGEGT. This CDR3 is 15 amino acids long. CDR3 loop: CASTRKQGSNYGYTF. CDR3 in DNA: TGTGCCAGCACTCGCAAACAGGGGTCTAACTATGGCTACACCTTC.